These T cell receptor beta chains were read from a single sample in a study of T cell changes during pregnancy in multiple sclerosis. TCRdb's copy holds only in-frame clones and misses some; the assay was immunoSEQ multiplex PCR. The sample holds approximately 60,000 clones, approximately 93% seen once. Sequencing was performed on CD8+ T cells from peripheral blood mononuclear cells, taken in the second trimester of pregnancy. These receptor sequences come from a female donor with multiple sclerosis, enrolled in a pregnancy study. The CDR3 runs from the conserved cysteine through the conserved F or W. A D gene is named only where the DNA matches it firmly. Expanded clones get a size class; other rows say once, few or many, or leave the size out.

d_call	j_call	v_call	clone_size	cdr3_aa	cdr3_nt
TRBD1	TRBJ2-5	TRBV7-8	-	CASSLRDRGTETQYF	TGTGCCAGCAGCTTGCGGGACAGGGGGACGGAGACCCAGTACTTC
-	TRBJ2-7	TRBV4-1	-	CASSQFQASYEQYF	TGCGCCAGCAGCCAATTTCAGGCCTCCTACGAGCAGTACTTC
TRBD2	TRBJ2-1	TRBV13	-	CASSLMGLSSSYNEQFF	TGTGCCAGCAGCTTAATGGGACTATCTAGCTCCTACAATGAGCAGTTCTTC
-	TRBJ2-1	TRBV27	-	CASIGGYNEQFF	TGTGCCAGCATTGGAGGCTACAATGAGCAGTTCTTC
-	TRBJ1-2	TRBV7-9	-	CASSLGPRDSVYGYTF	TGTGCCAGCAGCTTAGGGCCCCGGGACTCCGTCTATGGCTACACCTTC
TRBD2	TRBJ2-2	TRBV9	-	CASSVTSGMIGELFF	TGTGCCAGCAGCGTGACTAGCGGGATGATCGGGGAGCTGTTTTTT
TRBD1	TRBJ2-5	TRBV9	-	CASSSGQGLREDQYF	TGTGCCAGCAGCTCTGGACAGGGGCTACGAGAAGACCAGTACTTC
-	TRBJ2-1	TRBV27	few	CASSEGWRQFF	TGTGCCAGCAGTGAGGGATGGCGACAGTTCTTC
TRBD2	TRBJ2-1	TRBV9	-	CASSPRTSEYNEQFF	TGTGCCAGCAGCCCGCGGACTAGCGAATACAATGAGCAGTTCTTC
TRBD1	TRBJ2-5	TRBV7-8	-	CASSYHRGETQYF	TGTGCCAGCAGCTATCACAGGGGTGAGACCCAGTACTTC
-	TRBJ2-3	TRBV25-1	once	CASSDFSGPSTDTQYF	TGTGCCAGCAGTGATTTTAGCGGCCCCAGCACAGATACGCAGTATTTT
-	TRBJ1-1	TRBV2	-	CASFETGPDTEAFF	TGTGCCAGCTTCGAGACAGGCCCAGACACTGAAGCTTTCTTT
TRBD2	TRBJ2-7	TRBV7-8	-	CASTPGLARHEQYF	TGTGCCAGCACGCCGGGACTAGCGAGGCACGAGCAGTACTTC
-	TRBJ2-3	TRBV5-1	-	CASSLARSDTQYF	TGCGCCAGCAGCTTGGCCAGATCAGATACGCAGTATTTT
TRBD1	TRBJ2-6	TRBV6-1	-	CASSETGAGANVLTF	TGTGCCAGCAGTGAAACAGGGGCTGGGGCCAACGTCCTGACTTTC
TRBD1	TRBJ1-1	TRBV5-1	-	CASSSGQGGIEAFF	TGCGCCAGCAGCTCAGGACAGGGGGGGATAGAAGCTTTCTTT
TRBD1	TRBJ1-4	TRBV7-6	-	CASSTETGPDEKLFF	TGTGCCAGCAGCACTGAGACAGGGCCAGATGAAAAACTGTTTTTT
-	TRBJ1-2	TRBV7-9	-	CASSSIGDTYGYTF	TGTGCCAGCAGCTCGATAGGGGACACCTATGGCTACACCTTC
-	TRBJ2-1	TRBV7-9	-	CASSQSGRYNEQFF	TGTGCCAGCAGCCAGTCGGGGAGGTACAATGAGCAGTTCTTC
TRBD2	TRBJ2-7	TRBV28	-	CASSLAGVGEQYF	TGTGCCAGCAGCTTAGCGGGAGTCGGCGAGCAGTACTTC
-	TRBJ1-2	TRBV27	-	CASSPARGASYTF	TGTGCCAGCAGTCCCGCCCGGGGGGCGAGCTACACCTTC
-	TRBJ1-5	TRBV19	-	CASSTGAYSNQPQHF	TGTGCCAGTAGTACGGGAGCCTATAGCAATCAGCCCCAGCATTTT
TRBD2	TRBJ2-1	TRBV27	-	CASTPMGGGDFNEQFF	TGTGCCAGCACCCCTATGGGCGGGGGAGACTTCAATGAGCAGTTCTTC
TRBD2	TRBJ2-1	TRBV19	-	CASSIATSGSFNEQFF	TGTGCCAGTAGTATAGCTACTAGCGGGAGCTTCAATGAGCAGTTCTTC
-	TRBJ2-1	TRBV2	-	CASRVRGSYNEQFF	TGTGCCAGCAGAGTTAGAGGCTCCTACAATGAGCAGTTCTTC
-	TRBJ1-6	TRBV6-6	-	CASSYSSGDAGSPLHF	TGTGCCAGCAGTTACTCGAGCGGGGATGCGGGTTCACCCCTCCACTTT
TRBD1	TRBJ1-2	TRBV29-1	-	CSVYPRDRGVYGYTF	TGCAGCGTTTACCCCCGGGACAGGGGCGTCTATGGCTACACCTTC